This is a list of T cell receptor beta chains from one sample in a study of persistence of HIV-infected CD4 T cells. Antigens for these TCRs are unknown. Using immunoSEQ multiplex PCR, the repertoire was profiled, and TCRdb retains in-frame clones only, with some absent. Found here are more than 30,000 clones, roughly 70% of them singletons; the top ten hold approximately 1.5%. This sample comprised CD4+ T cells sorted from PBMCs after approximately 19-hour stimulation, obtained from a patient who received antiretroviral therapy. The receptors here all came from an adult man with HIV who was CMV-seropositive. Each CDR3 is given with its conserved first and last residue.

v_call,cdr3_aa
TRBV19,CASLATESHYGYTF
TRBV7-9,CASSFSLRARGGYTF
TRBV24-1,CATSDSGTGGPRRTDTQYF
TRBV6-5,CASSGLYSNQPQHF
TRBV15,CATSKEIGSYEQYF
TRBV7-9,CASSLGQGFYEQYF
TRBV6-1,CASSETGYGYTF
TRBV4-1,CASSQDHALNTIYF
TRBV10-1,CASSESQGSDTQYF
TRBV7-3,CASSLNRNTEAFF
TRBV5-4,CASSLDTGMNTEAFF
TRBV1,CTSSQETGTSGGAPSSGANVLTF
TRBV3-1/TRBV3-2,CASSEIRGSGNTIYF
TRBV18,CASSRQTSTDTQYF
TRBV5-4,CASSLLGGSYEQYF
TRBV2,CASSERGNQPQHF
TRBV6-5,CASSPTRSAYEQYF